The following is a TCR beta chain sequence with its context. As yet, its antigen is unknown. This record comes from a study of T cell responses to AZD1222 COVID-19 vaccine. Study-level points and caveats: Mostly white British, mostly female donors; authors suggested clonal diversity may be underestimated.

The method was immunoSEQ multiplex PCR; TCRdb's version includes in-frame clones alone and lacks a portion of them. The table has some 150,000 clones, over 85% seen once. Germline V gene lookup returns CDR1 SNHLY and CDR2 FYNNEI. The CDR3 is made up of 16 amino acids. The V gene lost 4 bases and the J gene lost 3 bases, with 19 bases spanning the gap. The genes are TRBV2 and TRBJ2-7; D assignment may be TRBD1 or TRBD2 (7 bases each). The source is an adult who received the AZD1222 COVID-19 vaccine. The material sequenced was peripheral blood, taken 28 days after the second AZD1222 dose. CDR3 region: CASSGDSGINVYEQYF. CDR3 coding DNA: TGTGCCAGCAGTGGGGACAGCGGGATCAACGTCTACGAGCAGTACTTC.